The sequence of this T cell receptor (beta chain) was determined in a study of tumor-infiltrating lymphocytes in primary liver carcinoma. Across the study: Every sample contained roughly 3.5 to 7.13 million productive TCRbeta reads, and these numbers were similar from one tissue type to another.

CDR3 length: 16 residues. Germline CDR1 is MNHNS and CDR2 is SASEGT. From 500 ng of total RNA, TCR beta-specific cDNA was reverse-transcribed using a constant-region primer. Sequencing libraries for TCR beta derived from three nested multiplex PCR rounds that used slightly modified ARM-PCR. Primers for the first two PCR rounds were TRBV1-TRBV30 forward primers and a C-beta reverse primer (approximately 10 cycles per round). One entry per CDR3 protein, called by TCRdb with MiXCR from the multiplex PCR reads. Of roughly 120,000 distinct CDR3 sequences in the sample, around 62% were seen once. Whole-study results and caveats: Overlap between tumor regions exceeded overlap of tumor with adjacent tissue or blood. Tumors reached a significantly greater top-250-clone fraction than blood did (p = 0.039).

Unsorted bulk tissue, roughly 20-33 mg of it, served as the source for co-extraction of RNA and DNA. Primary liver carcinomas in the patients were surgically resected. This clonotype was observed once. The antigen is unknown. This may be a read error: a much more frequent sequence differs by one nucleotide. The receptor's source is a woman aged 55-70 years with primary liver carcinoma and hepatitis B virus infection. The chain carries TRBV6-1 and TRBJ2-1; possibly TRBD2 for D (6 bases). The specimen sequenced was liver tumor tissue from sampling region 1. Described subset: tumor region T1, superior pole. The CDR3 region is CTSRRGGGQSYNEQFF. CDR3 bases: TGTACCAGCAGGAGGGGTGGCGGACAATCTTACAATGAGCAGTTCTTC.